This entry is about one T cell receptor (beta chain). Its recognized antigen is unknown. Base qualities are not at hand, and no much larger clone is one base apart. V is pruned by 3 bases and J by 3 bases, leaving 5 bases of the junction without a gene match. From the cysteine through the phenylalanine, the CDR3 covers 15 amino acids. Only the CDR3 portion is preserved as DNA: 45 bases, with reading frame beginning at the first base. The germline V gene encodes CDR1 LGHDT and CDR2 YNNKEL (reference sequence). These data come from a study of blood T cell repertoires in COVID-19 (dated by TCRdb to the early 2020s). About the full investigation: Samples covering the acute and convalescent phases of COVID-19 were provided by collaborators in the United States, Italy and Spain. Subjects who had been exposed to COVID-19, were actively infected with it, or had recovered from it provided the deeply sampled blood TCRbeta repertoires that made up the dataset. The material from the prospective study consisted of cDNA or gDNA derived from T cells, B-cell-depleted T cells, or PBMCs. The repertoires were released in a freely available public database intended as a resource for research on the immune response to SARS-CoV-2. Samples were obtained from the ongoing ImmuneRACE study (first 160 participants) and from 1,254 subjects provided by 6 global collaborators. Where available, HLA class I and class II types were obtained from metadata supplied by the sample provider rather than from assay-based typing. A de-identified subject ID, COVID-19 status, age in years and sex were almost always included in the sample metadata.

Broad study findings and their caveats: The amount of clinical and demographic metadata varied by source and participant and was provided uncurated.

TCRbeta CDR3 regions were amplified from genomic DNA using the immunoSEQ Assay, a bias-controlled multiplex PCR. Under the source paper's analysis protocol: The number of nucleated cells in each sample was estimated by amplification of reference gene primers within the assay. Sequence reads were collapsed and filtered to measure the absolute abundance of every unique TCRbeta CDR3 rearrangement. For each sample, productive Simpson clonality was calculated as the square root of Simpson's diversity index across productive rearrangements. The source is immuneACCESS, and TCRdb retained only in-frame sequences with V and J called. Part of the clones is not carried over; for the studies checked, unresolved V genes explain less than half of this, and the remainder is unexplained. The V and J calls and clone size come from that table; D and trimming were worked out from the DNA. This sample gives about 470,000 clones in total; roughly 87% of them show up just once. Of the sample, around 0.7% is held by the ten largest clones.

Participants in the prospective study were aged roughly 18 to 100 years, lived in about two dozen United States geographic areas, and enrolled through a virtual design. Cohort assignment in the prospective study relied on participant-reported clinical history from a screening survey and a study questionnaire. Recovered participants in ImmuneRACE Cohort 3 were defined by two consecutive negative NP/OP PCR tests, clearance by a healthcare professional, or resolution of symptoms. In the prospective study, whole blood, serum and a nasopharyngeal or oropharyngeal swab were collected from each participant by mobile phlebotomists. Over a roughly 2-month period, participants in the prospective study had the option of providing additional blood draws and questionnaires. Blood samples from the prospective study were shipped frozen or at room temperature prior to DNA extraction.

Material for sequencing was PBMCs or T cells enriched from blood (not recorded which). Recombination connected TRBV3-1 (or the pseudogene TRBV3-2) to TRBJ2-4; 7 bases in between match TRBD1. This clonotype was obtained from a woman aged 18-29 years who had recovered from COVID-19. The nucleotide sequence reads TGTGCCAGCAGCCATGGGACAGATAGCAAAAACATTCAGTACTTC. The resulting protein is CASSHGTDSKNIQYF.